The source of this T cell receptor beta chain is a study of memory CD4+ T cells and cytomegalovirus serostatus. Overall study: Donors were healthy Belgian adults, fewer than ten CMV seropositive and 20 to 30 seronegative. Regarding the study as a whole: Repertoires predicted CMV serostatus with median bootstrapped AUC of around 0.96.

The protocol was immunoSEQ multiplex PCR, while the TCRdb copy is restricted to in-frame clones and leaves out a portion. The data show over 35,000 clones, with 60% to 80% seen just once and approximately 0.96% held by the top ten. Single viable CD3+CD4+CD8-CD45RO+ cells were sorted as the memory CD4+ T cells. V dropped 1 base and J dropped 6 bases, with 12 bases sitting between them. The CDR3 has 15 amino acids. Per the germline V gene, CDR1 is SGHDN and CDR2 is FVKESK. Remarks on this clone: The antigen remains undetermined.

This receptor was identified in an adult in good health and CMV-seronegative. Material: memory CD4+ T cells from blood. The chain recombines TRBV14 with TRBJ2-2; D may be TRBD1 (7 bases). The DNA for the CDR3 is TGTGCCAGCAGCCAAGGGCAGGGGGGTTCCGGGGAGCTGTTTTTT. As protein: CASSQGQGGSGELFF. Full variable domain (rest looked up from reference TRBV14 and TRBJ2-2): EAGVTQFPSHSVIEKGQTVTLRCDPISGHDNLYWYRRVMGKEIKFLLHFVKESKQDESGMPNNRFLAERTGGTYSTLKVQPAELEDSGVYFCASSQGQGGSGELFFGEGSRLTVL.